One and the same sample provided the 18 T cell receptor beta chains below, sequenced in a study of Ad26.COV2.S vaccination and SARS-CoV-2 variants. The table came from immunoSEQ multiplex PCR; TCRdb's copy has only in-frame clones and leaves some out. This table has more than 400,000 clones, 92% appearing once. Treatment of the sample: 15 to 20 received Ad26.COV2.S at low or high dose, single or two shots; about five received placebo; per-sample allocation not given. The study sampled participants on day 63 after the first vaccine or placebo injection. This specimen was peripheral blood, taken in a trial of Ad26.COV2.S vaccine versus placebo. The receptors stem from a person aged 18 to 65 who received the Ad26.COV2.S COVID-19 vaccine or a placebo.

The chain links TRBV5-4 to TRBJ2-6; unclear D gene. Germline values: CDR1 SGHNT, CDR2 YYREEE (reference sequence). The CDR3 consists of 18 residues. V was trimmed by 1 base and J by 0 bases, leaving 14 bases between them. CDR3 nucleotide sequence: TGTGCCAGCAGCTTGCGTCCAGCTTTAGGCTCTGGGGCCAACGTCCTGACTTTC. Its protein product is CASSLRPALGSGANVLTF.

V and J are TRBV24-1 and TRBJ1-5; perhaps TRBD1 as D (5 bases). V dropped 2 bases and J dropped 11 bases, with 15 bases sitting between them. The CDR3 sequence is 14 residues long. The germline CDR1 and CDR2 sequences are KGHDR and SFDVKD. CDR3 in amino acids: CATSDWTGVGAQHF. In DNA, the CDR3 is TGTGCCACCAGTGATTGGACGGGGGTTGGGGCCCAGCATTTT.

The CDR3 bases are TGCGCCAGCAGCCAAGTCGGGGGGGTTTCCTACGAGCAGTACTTC. This sequence encodes CASSQVGGVSYEQYF. This chain links TRBV4-3 with TRBJ2-7, with 8 bases that match TRBD2. CDR3 length: 15 amino acids. Germline V gene data show CDR1 as LGHNA and CDR2 as YSLEER. J was trimmed by 1 base and V by 1 base; bases with no gene match: 3.

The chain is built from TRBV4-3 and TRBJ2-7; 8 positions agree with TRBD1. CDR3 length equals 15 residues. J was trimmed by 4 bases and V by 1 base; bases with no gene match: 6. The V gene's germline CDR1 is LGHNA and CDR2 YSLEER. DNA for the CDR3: TGCGCCAGCAGCCAAGGACCGACAGGGGTGTACGAGCAGTACTTC. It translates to CASSQGPTGVYEQYF.

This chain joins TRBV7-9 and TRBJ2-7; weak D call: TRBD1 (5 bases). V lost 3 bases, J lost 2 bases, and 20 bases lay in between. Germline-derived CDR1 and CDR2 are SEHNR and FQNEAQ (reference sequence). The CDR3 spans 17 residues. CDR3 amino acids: CASSLGHQNIGTYEQYF. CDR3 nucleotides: TGTGCCAGCAGCTTGGGGCACCAGAACATAGGTACCTACGAGCAGTACTTC.

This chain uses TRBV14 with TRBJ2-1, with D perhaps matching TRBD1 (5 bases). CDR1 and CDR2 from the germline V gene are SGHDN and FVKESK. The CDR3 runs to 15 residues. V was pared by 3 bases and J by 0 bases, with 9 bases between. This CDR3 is CASSHGHGSYNEQFF. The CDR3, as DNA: TGTGCCAGCAGCCACGGACACGGCTCCTACAATGAGCAGTTCTTC.

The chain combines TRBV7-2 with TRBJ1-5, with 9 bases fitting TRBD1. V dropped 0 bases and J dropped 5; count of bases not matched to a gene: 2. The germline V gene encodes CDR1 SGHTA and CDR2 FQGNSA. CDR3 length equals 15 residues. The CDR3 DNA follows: TGTGCCAGCAGCTTAGCGGGACAGGGATATCAGCCCCAGCATTTT. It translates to CASSLAGQGYQPQHF. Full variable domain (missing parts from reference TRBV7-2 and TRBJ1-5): GAGVSQSPSNKVTEKGKDVELRCDPISGHTALYWYRQSLGQGLEFLIYFQGNSAPDKSGLPSDRFSAERTGGSVSTLTIQRTQQEDSAVYLCASSLAGQGYQPQHFGDGTRLSIL.

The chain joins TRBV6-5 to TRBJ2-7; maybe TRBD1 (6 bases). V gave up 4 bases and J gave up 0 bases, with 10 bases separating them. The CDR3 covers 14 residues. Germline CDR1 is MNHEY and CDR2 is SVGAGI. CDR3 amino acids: CASSLQGSSYEQYF. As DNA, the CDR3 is TGTGCCAGCAGTTTACAGGGATCCTCCTACGAGCAGTACTTC.

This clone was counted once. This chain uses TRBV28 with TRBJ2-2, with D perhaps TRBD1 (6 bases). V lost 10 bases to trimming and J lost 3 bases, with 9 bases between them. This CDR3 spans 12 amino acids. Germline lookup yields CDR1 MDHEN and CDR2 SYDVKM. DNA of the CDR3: TGTGCCAACAGGGATGACACCGGGGAGCTGTTTTTT. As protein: CANRDDTGELFF. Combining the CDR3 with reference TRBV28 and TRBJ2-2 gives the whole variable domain DVKVTQSSRYLVKRTGEKVFLECVQDMDHENMFWYRQDPGLGLRLIYFSYDVKMKEKGDIPEGYSVSREKKERFSLILESASTNQTSMYLCANRDDTGELFFGEGSRLTVL.

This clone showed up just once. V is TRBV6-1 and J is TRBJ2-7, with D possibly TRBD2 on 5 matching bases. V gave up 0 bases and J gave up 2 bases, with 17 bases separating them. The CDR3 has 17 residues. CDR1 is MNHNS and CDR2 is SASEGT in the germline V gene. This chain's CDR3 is CASSEARVGNRPYEQYF. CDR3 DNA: TGTGCCAGCAGTGAAGCGCGCGTCGGGAATCGTCCCTACGAGCAGTACTTC.

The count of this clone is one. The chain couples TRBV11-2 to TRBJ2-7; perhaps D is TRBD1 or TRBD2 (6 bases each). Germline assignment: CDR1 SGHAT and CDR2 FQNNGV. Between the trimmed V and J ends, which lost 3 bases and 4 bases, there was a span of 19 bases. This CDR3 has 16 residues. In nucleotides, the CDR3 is TGTGCCAGCAGCTTCCCCCGGGCCAGGGGAGGTTACGAGCAGTACTTC. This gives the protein CASSFPRARGGYEQYF.

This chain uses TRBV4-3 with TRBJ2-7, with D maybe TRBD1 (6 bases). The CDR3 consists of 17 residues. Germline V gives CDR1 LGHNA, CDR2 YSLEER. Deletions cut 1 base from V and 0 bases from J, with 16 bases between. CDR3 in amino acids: CASSQGIPGHSSYEQYF. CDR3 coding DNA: TGCGCCAGCAGCCAAGGAATTCCGGGACACTCCTCCTACGAGCAGTACTTC.

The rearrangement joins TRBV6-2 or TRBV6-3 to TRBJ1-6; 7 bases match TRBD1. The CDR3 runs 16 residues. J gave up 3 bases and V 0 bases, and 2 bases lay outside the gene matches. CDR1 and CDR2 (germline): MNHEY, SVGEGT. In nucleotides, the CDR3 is TGTGCCAGCAGTTACTCTTGGGACAGCTATAATTCACCCCTCCACTTT. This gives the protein CASSYSWDSYNSPLHF.

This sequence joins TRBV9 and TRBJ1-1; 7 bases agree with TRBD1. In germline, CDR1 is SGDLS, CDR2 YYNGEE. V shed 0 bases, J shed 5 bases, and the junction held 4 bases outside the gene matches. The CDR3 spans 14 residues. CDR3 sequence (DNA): TGTGCCAGCAGCGTAGACCAGGGGGATACTGAAGCTTTCTTT. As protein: CASSVDQGDTEAFF. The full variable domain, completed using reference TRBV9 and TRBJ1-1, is DSGVTQTPKHLITATGQRVTLRCSPRSGDLSVYWYQQSLDQGLQFLIQYYNGEERAKGNILERFSAQQFPDLHSELNLSSLELGDSALYFCASSVDQGDTEAFFGQGTRLTVV.

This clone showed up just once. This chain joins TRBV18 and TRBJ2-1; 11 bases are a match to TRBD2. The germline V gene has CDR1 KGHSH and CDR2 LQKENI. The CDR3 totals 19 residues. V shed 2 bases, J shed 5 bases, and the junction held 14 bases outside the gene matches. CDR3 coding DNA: TGTGCCAGCTCACCAGCGGGATCCCTAGCGGGGGGATCAAACAATGAGCAGTTCTTC. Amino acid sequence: CASSPAGSLAGGSNNEQFF.

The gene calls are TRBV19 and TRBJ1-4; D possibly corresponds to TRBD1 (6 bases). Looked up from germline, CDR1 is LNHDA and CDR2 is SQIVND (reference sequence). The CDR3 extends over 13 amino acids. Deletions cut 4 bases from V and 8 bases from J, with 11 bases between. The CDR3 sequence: CASSKITGEKLFF. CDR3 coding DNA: TGTGCCAGTAGTAAAATAACAGGGGAAAAACTGTTTTTT.

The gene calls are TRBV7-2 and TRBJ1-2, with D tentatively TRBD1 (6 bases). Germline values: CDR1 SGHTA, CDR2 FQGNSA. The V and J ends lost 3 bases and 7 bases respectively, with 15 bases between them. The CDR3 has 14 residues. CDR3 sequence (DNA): TGTGCCAGCAGCTTGAGTCAGCAGGGGACTGGCTACACCTTC. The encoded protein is CASSLSQQGTGYTF.

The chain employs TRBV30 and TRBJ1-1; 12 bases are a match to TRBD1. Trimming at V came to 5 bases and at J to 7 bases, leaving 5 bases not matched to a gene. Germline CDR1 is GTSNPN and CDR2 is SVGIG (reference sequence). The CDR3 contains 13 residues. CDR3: CAWFGTGGNEAFF. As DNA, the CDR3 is TGTGCCTGGTTCGGGACAGGGGGCAATGAAGCTTTCTTT. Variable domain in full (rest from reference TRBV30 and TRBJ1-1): SQTIHQWPATLVQPVGSPLSLECTVEGTSNPNLYWYRQAAGRGLQLLFYSVGIGQISSEVPQNLSASRPQDRQFILSSKKLLLSDSGFYLCAWFGTGGNEAFFGQGTRLTVV.